A single T cell receptor (beta chain) is shown here with its context. Assay: immunoSEQ multiplex PCR; the TCRdb copy retains only in-frame clones and omits some. The sample has around 19,000 clones, 80% to 90% seen once. This specimen comes from a study of T cell changes during pregnancy in multiple sclerosis. V trimming: 5 bases; J trimming: 6 bases; junction bases outside the gene matches: 8. The germline CDR1 and CDR2 sequences are LGHNA and YSLEER. This CDR3 has 16 amino acids. The clonotype comes from a female donor in good health, enrolled as a control in a pregnancy study. This rearrangement joins TRBV4-3 to TRBJ2-3, with 13 bases that match TRBD2. Sequenced material: CD8+ T cells from peripheral blood mononuclear cells, taken after pregnancy. The CDR3 region is CASSSRTSGGGDTQYF. In DNA, the CDR3 is TGCGCCAGCAGCTCTAGGACTAGCGGGGGCGGGGATACGCAGTATTTT.